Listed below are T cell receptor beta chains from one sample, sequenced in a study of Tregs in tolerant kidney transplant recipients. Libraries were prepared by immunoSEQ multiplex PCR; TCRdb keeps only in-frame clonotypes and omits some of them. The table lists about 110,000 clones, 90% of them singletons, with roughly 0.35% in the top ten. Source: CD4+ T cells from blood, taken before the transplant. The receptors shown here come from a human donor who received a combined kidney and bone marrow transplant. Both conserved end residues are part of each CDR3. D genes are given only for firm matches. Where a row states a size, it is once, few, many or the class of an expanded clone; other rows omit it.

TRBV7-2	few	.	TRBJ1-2	CASSIRGADGYTF	TGTGCCAGCAGCATAAGGGGCGCAGATGGCTACACCTTC
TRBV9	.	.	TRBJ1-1	CASSVGGSRDEAFF	TGTGCCAGCAGCGTTGGAGGGTCCAGGGATGAAGCTTTCTTT
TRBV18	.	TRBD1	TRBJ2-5	CASSPRQGAGETQYF	TGTGCCAGCTCACCAAGACAGGGGGCCGGAGAGACCCAGTACTTC
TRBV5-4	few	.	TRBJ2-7	CASSSNPAYEQYF	TGTGCCAGCAGCTCCAATCCGGCCTACGAGCAGTACTTC
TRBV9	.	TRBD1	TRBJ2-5	CASSVQTGAQETQYF	TGTGCCAGCAGCGTGCAGACAGGGGCCCAAGAGACCCAGTACTTC
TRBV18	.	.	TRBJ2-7	CASSPTGIPYEQYF	TGTGCCAGCTCACCTACAGGTATTCCCTACGAGCAGTACTTC
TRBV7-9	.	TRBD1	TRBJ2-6	CASSNNSGQAGANVLTF	TGTGCCAGCAGCAATAATTCCGGACAGGCTGGGGCCAACGTCCTGACTTTC
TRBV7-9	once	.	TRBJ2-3	CASSLSTDTQYF	TGTGCCAGCAGCTTATCGACAGATACGCAGTATTTT
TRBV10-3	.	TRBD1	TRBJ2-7	CAITRTPGQGSHEQYF	TGTGCCATCACTCGAACGCCGGGACAGGGGAGTCACGAGCAGTACTTC
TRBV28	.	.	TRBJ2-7	CASSPLLGRRPYEQYF	TGTGCCAGCAGTCCCCTTTTAGGGAGGAGGCCCTACGAGCAGTACTTC
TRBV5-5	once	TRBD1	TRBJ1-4	CASSAQTGVGEKLFF	TGTGCCAGCAGCGCCCAGACAGGGGTAGGGGAAAAACTGTTTTTT
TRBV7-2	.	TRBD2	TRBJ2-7	CASSRSSGSGYEQYF	TGTGCCAGCAGCCGATCTAGCGGGAGTGGATACGAGCAGTACTTC
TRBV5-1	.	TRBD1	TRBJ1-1	CASSLEGGRAEAFF	TGCGCCAGCAGCTTGGAAGGGGGCCGGGCTGAAGCTTTCTTT
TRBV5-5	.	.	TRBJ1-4	CASSSLTVGGIEKLFF	TGTGCCAGCAGCTCCCTAACAGTGGGGGGAATTGAAAAACTGTTTTTT
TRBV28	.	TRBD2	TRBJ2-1	CASISVAGGSNEQFF	TGTGCCAGCATCTCGGTAGCGGGAGGATCCAATGAGCAGTTCTTC
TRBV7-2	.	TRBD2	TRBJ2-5	CASSSGPFDRETQYF	TGTGCCAGCAGTAGCGGGCCCTTTGACCGAGAGACCCAGTACTTC
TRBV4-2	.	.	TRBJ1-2	CASSQEDPGVGDGYTF	TGTGCCAGCAGCCAAGAAGATCCCGGGGTTGGCGATGGCTACACCTTC
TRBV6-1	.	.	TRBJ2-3	CASSEATWDTQYF	TGTGCCAGCAGTGAAGCTACATGGGATACGCAGTATTTT
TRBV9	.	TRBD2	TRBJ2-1	CASSVGLAGVYNEQFF	TGTGCCAGCAGCGTAGGACTAGCGGGGGTGTACAATGAGCAGTTCTTC
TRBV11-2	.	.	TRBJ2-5	CASSLAGRETQYF	TGTGCCAGCAGCTTGGCAGGCAGAGAGACCCAGTACTTC
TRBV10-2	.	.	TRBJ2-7	CASSEWNSPSYEQYF	TGCGCCAGCAGTGAGTGGAACAGCCCCTCCTACGAGCAGTACTTC
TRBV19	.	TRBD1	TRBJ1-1	CASIRGPGAYTEAFF	TGTGCCAGTATAAGGGGGCCAGGGGCATACACTGAAGCTTTCTTT
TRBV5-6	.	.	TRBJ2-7	CASSSLGTSSYEQYF	TGTGCCAGCAGCTCCCTCGGGACATCGTCCTACGAGCAGTACTTC
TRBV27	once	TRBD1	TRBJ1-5	CASSTRTGRRDQPQHF	TGTGCCAGCAGTACTCGGACAGGCCGTAGGGATCAGCCCCAGCATTTT
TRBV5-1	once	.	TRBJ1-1	CASSLIKSGPNTEAFF	TGCGCCAGCAGCTTGATTAAGAGTGGGCCCAACACTGAAGCTTTCTTT
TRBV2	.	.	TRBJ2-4	CASSVAFRGRSKNIQYF	TGTGCCAGCAGTGTTGCCTTCAGGGGTCGATCCAAAAACATTCAGTACTTC
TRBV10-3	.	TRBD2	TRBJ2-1	CAISAGLAGVRDEQFF	TGTGCCATCAGTGCGGGACTAGCGGGAGTGCGCGATGAGCAGTTCTTC
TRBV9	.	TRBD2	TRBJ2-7	CARPKVRLAGHYEQYF	TGTGCCAGGCCTAAGGTAAGACTAGCGGGACACTACGAGCAGTACTTC
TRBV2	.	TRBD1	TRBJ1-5	CASSGQGLQPQHF	TGTGCCAGCTCAGGACAGGGACTTCAGCCCCAGCATTTT
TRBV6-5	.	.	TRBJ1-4	CASSSQGHATNEKLFF	TGTGCCAGCAGTTCCCAGGGACACGCAACTAATGAAAAACTGTTTTTT
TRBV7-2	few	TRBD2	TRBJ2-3	CASGYGAAGRDTQYF	TGTGCCAGCGGATATGGGGCAGCGGGGAGAGATACGCAGTATTTT
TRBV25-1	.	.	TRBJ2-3	CASSAGEDTQYF	TGTGCCAGCAGTGCAGGGGAGGATACGCAGTATTTT
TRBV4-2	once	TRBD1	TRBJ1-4	CASSQLLLGGQTSTNEKLFF	TGTGCCAGCAGCCAACTCCTTTTAGGGGGACAGACTTCAACTAATGAAAAACTGTTTTTT
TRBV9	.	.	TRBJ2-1	CASSVGGGSYNEQFF	TGTGCCAGCAGCGTAGGAGGGGGCTCCTACAATGAGCAGTTCTTC
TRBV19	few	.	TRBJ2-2	CASSIGANTGELFF	TGTGCCAGTAGTATAGGAGCGAACACCGGGGAGCTGTTTTTT
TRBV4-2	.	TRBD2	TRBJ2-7	CASSRSGGPDYEQYF	TGTGCCAGCAGCCGAAGCGGGGGGCCGGACTACGAGCAGTACTTC
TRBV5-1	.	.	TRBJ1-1	CASSSGQPNTEAFF	TGCGCCAGCAGCTCCGGACAGCCGAACACTGAAGCTTTCTTT
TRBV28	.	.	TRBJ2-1	CASRQDSLVDSYNEQFF	TGTGCCAGCAGACAAGACAGTCTAGTCGACTCCTACAATGAGCAGTTCTTC
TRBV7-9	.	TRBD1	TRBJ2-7	CASSLGQGRIDGFDEQYF	TGTGCCAGCAGCCTCGGACAGGGGCGTATCGATGGTTTTGACGAGCAGTACTTC
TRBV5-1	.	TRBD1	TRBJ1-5	CASSITGEPRQPQHF	TGCGCCAGCAGCATAACAGGGGAGCCCCGTCAGCCCCAGCATTTT
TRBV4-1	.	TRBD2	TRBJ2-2	CASSQRRLAGIGDGELFF	TGCGCCAGCAGCCAAAGACGACTAGCGGGAATAGGAGACGGGGAGCTGTTTTTT
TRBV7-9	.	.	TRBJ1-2	CASSLGQMNYGYTF	TGTGCCAGCAGCTTAGGTCAGATGAACTATGGCTACACCTTC
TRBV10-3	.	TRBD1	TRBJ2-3	CASGQGPSTDTQYF	TGTGCCAGCGGACAGGGGCCAAGCACAGATACGCAGTATTTT
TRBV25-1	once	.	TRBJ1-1	CASSVGQPNTEAFF	TGTGCCAGCAGTGTCGGACAGCCGAACACTGAAGCTTTCTTT
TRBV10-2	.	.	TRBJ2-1	CASSVTGSGGYYNEQFF	TGCGCCAGCAGTGTCACCGGGAGTGGGGGATACTACAATGAGCAGTTCTTC